This TCR beta chain emerged from a study of vaccination and CD4 T cells after COVID-19. Across the study: Drawing of post-COVID samples took place a median about 97 days after diagnosis (range 35 to 161). From HCoV-229E, HCoV-OC43, HCoV-NL63 and SARS-CoV-2, overlapping spike peptides were used to stimulate the cells. Every culture used as a control got a CEFX pool, an HIV-1 Nef pool, or no peptide.

Germline CDR1 is LNHDA and CDR2 is SQIVND (reference sequence). Trimming removed 3 bases from V and 5 bases from J; junction bases left unmatched: 2. The CDR3 is 14 residues long. Time point given: late sampling 161 to 241 days after vaccination in three convalescent patients. Treatment reported: roughly 11-day PBMC culture with coronavirus spike peptide pools or control peptides (ViraFEST assay). Roughly 2.1 million PBMCs went into each well for culture with around 9.2 IU/ml IL-2 and 10 ug/ml peptide pools. With regard to this clonotype: Its antigen is unknown.

The Oncomine TCR Beta short-read assay generated sequence data from the DNA of cultured CD4+ T cells. MiXCR, run by TCRdb on the PCR reads, gives a single entry per CDR3 protein. This sample yields about 20,000 distinct CDR3 sequences, of which 30% to 45% are seen a single time; around 2.6% belongs to the top ten. This clonotype was sampled from a human donor who had recovered from COVID-19. Sample: CD4+ T cells from blood, cultured in vitro, taken about 7 months after SARS-CoV-2 vaccination. This chain links TRBV19 with TRBJ2-3; the match to TRBD1 covers 10 bases. The CDR3 sequence is CASSMGQGLDTQYF. The CDR3 DNA sequence: TGTGCCAGTAGTATGGGACAGGGGTTAGATACGCAGTATTTT.